This TCR beta chain is from a study of blood T cell repertoires in COVID-19. Study-wide background: Sites across the United States, Italy and Spain contributed samples from acute and convalescent COVID-19.

Per the original data handling: Amplified reference gene primers provided the basis for estimating nucleated cell counts. Using immunoSEQ multiplex PCR, the repertoire was profiled, and TCRdb retains in-frame clones only, with some absent. That table is the source of V, J and clone size, and D and trimming were worked out from the DNA. The data hold 300,000 to 350,000 clones, with roughly 89% observed a single time. Participants were aged about 18 to 100 years from about two dozen US areas. The sequencing input was PBMCs or T cells enriched from blood (not recorded which). The TCR sequence derives from a woman aged 18-35 years with acute COVID-19.

The CDR3 here is CASSFPVRTEGAFF. For the CDR3, the DNA is TGTGCCAGCAGTTTCCCCGTCCGGACAGAAGGGGCTTTCTTT. V is TRBV28 and J is TRBJ1-1; possibly TRBD1 for D (6 bases). This CDR3 comprises 14 residues. Deletions cut 3 bases from V and 11 bases from J, with 19 bases between. Germline assignment: CDR1 MDHEN and CDR2 SYDVKM.